These 5 T cell receptor beta chains share one sample of origin, sequenced in a study of neurological immune-mediated disorders. One entry per CDR3 protein results from TCRdb running MiXCR on the 5' RACE reads. Among 24,000 or so distinct CDR3 sequences, almost 2.5% were seen once, and the ten largest hold roughly 2.1%. The sample comprised PBMCs. All receptors derive from a woman between 45 and 60 years old with multiple sclerosis.

This clonotype appeared many times. The genes are TRBV7-6 and TRBJ2-7, with 12 bases fitting TRBD2. Germline V gives CDR1 SGHVS, CDR2 FNYEAQ. With 5 bases clipped from V and 2 bases from J, the junction kept 7 bases outside the gene matches. CDR3 size: 16 residues. The CDR3 region has the DNA TGTGCCAGCAGCCCCACTAGCGGGAGGCCCGCCTACGAGCAGTACTTC. This sequence encodes CASSPTSGRPAYEQYF.

This clonotype was seen ten or more times. J is TRBJ1-1 and V is TRBV5-1; a possible D gene is TRBD1 (5 bases). V was pared by 0 bases and J by 6 bases, with 9 bases between. The CDR3 has 13 amino acids. Germline-derived CDR1 and CDR2 are SGHRS and YFSETQ. The CDR3 sequence is CASSLGGISEAFF. The CDR3 coding sequence is TGCGCCAGCAGCTTGGGGGGGATCTCTGAAGCTTTCTTT. Full variable domain (outside the CDR3, taken from reference TRBV5-1 and TRBJ1-1): KAGVTQTPRYLIKTRGQQVTLSCSPISGHRSVSWYQQTPGQGLQFLFEYFSETQRNKGNFPGRFSGRQFSNSRSEMNVSTLELGDSALYLCASSLGGISEAFFGQGTRLTVV.

This clonotype was recorded many times. J is TRBJ2-5 and V is TRBV10-3; D gene uncertain. Germline V gene lookup returns CDR1 ENHRY and CDR2 SYGVKD. V lost 8 bases, J lost 0 bases, and 7 bases lay in between. This CDR3 spans 12 amino acids. CDR3 bases: TGTGCCATCGGGCCAGACCAAGAGACCCAGTACTTC. This sequence encodes CAIGPDQETQYF.

At least ten counts were recorded for this clonotype. The J gene is TRBJ2-1, the V gene TRBV5-1; 8 nucleotides match TRBD2. Germline loops: CDR1 SGHRS, CDR2 YFSETQ. V lost 4 bases, J lost 2 bases, and 5 bases stayed unmatched. The CDR3 sequence is 15 residues long. CDR3 coding DNA: TGCGCCAGCAGCCTTAGCGGGGTTACCTACAATGAGCAGTTCTTC. Amino acid sequence: CASSLSGVTYNEQFF.

This clonotype was found many times. The chain combines TRBV5-1 with TRBJ2-3, with 7 bases lining up with TRBD1. V was pared by 6 bases and J by 1 base, with 23 bases of the junction left unmatched. The CDR3 runs to 20 residues. Looked up from germline, CDR1 is SGHRS and CDR2 is YFSETQ. The CDR3 DNA sequence: TGCGCCAGCACGGACAGGCCCCTCGCCCTAGACAAGCTGCGCACAGATACGCAGTATTTT. It specifies CASTDRPLALDKLRTDTQYF.